These 29 T cell receptor beta chains share one sample of origin, sequenced in a study of T cell responses to AZD1222 COVID-19 vaccine. Using immunoSEQ multiplex PCR, the repertoire was profiled, and TCRdb retains in-frame clones only, with some absent. The sample holds about 150,000 clones, 70% to 90% seen once. The material sequenced was peripheral blood, taken on day 0 of AZD1222 vaccination. The source is an adult in good health.

The rearrangement links TRBV6-2 or TRBV6-3 to TRBJ2-5; TRBD1 aligns across 8 bases. The CDR3 contains 15 residues. V lost 5 bases and J lost 2; bases outside the gene matches: 7. Germline CDR1 and CDR2: MNHEY and SVGEGT. The CDR3 sequence: CASSPPGQGQETQYF. Written as DNA, the CDR3 is TGTGCCAGCAGTCCCCCCGGACAGGGACAAGAGACCCAGTACTTC.

V gene TRBV6-5 combines with J gene TRBJ2-7, with 9 positions matching TRBD2. Germline values: CDR1 MNHEY, CDR2 SVGAGI. V lost 6 bases and J lost 3; bases outside the gene matches: 9. The CDR3 length is 15 residues. The CDR3 spells CASSFSGSAIYEQYF. CDR3 sequence (DNA): TGTGCCAGCAGCTTTAGCGGGAGTGCGATCTACGAGCAGTACTTC.

CDR3: CASSPDRGFSPLHF. The CDR3 DNA sequence: TGTGCCAGCAGCCCCGACAGGGGGTTTTCACCCCTCCACTTT. The chain carries TRBV7-9 and TRBJ1-6, with 9 bases fitting TRBD1. The CDR3 extends over 14 amino acids. Germline values: CDR1 SEHNR, CDR2 FQNEAQ (reference sequence). The V and J ends lost 5 bases and 9 bases, in that order; junction bases with no gene match: 5.

This clone appeared once. The chain is built from TRBV2 and TRBJ1-6; D possibly corresponds to TRBD1 (6 bases). The CDR3 covers 15 residues. The germline V gene encodes CDR1 SNHLY and CDR2 FYNNEI. V was trimmed by 5 bases and J by 5 bases, leaving 13 bases between them. The CDR3 nucleotides read TGTGCCAGCAGTCGGATTGGACAGAATAATTCACCCCTCCACTTT. Its translation: CASSRIGQNNSPLHF.

The J gene is TRBJ2-7, the V gene TRBV27; 7 bases map to TRBD1. After removal of 8 bases from V and 2 bases from J, the junction contained 6 bases not matched to a gene. This CDR3 is built from 13 residues. Germline V gives CDR1 MNHEY, CDR2 SMNVEV (reference sequence). The CDR3, as DNA: TGTGCCAGCCGCTACAGGGGCCCCTACGAGCAGTACTTC. Residues: CASRYRGPYEQYF.

This chain uses TRBV5-1 with TRBJ1-5; 9 bases map to TRBD1. Germline V gives CDR1 SGHRS, CDR2 YFSETQ. This CDR3 comprises 15 residues. V shed 0 bases and J 5 bases; nucleotides not matched to a gene: 3. CDR3 residues: CASSLGGQGYQPQHF. CDR3 DNA sequence: TGCGCCAGCAGCTTGGGGGGACAGGGTTATCAGCCCCAGCATTTT.

This chain links TRBV4-3 with TRBJ1-1; TRBD1 might be the D (5 bases). The CDR3 extends over 16 amino acids. V lost 0 bases to trimming and J lost 0 bases, with 11 bases between them. The germline V gene has CDR1 LGHNA and CDR2 YSLEER. DNA for the CDR3: TGCGCCAGCAGCCAAGAGCAGGACACCTTGAACACTGAAGCTTTCTTT. It is translated as CASSQEQDTLNTEAFF.

This clone was recorded once. The genes are TRBV4-2 and TRBJ1-3, with D possibly TRBD1 on 5 matching bases. Deletions cut 2 bases from V and 0 bases from J, with 11 bases between. Germline V gene sequence: CDR1 LGHNA, CDR2 YNFKEQ. The CDR3 runs 16 residues. The CDR3 nucleotides read TGTGCCAGCAGCCAAAGGGACGGGGACTCTGGAAACACCATATATTTT. This translates into CASSQRDGDSGNTIYF.

Notes on this clone: Other nucleotide sequences in the sample specify the same CDR3. The chain recombines TRBV9 with TRBJ2-3; no firm D call. V was pared by 3 bases and J by 0 bases, with 8 bases between. Germline CDR1 is SGDLS and CDR2 is YYNGEE. The CDR3 is 14 amino acids. The CDR3 DNA reads as TGTGCCAGCAGCGCAACTACTAGCACAGATACGCAGTATTTT. This encodes CASSATTSTDTQYF. Based on the CDR3 plus reference TRBV9 and TRBJ2-3, the full variable domain is DSGVTQTPKHLITATGQRVTLRCSPRSGDLSVYWYQQSLDQGLQFLIQYYNGEERAKGNILERFSAQQFPDLHSELNLSSLELGDSALYFCASSATTSTDTQYFGPGTRLTVL.

This clone was seen only a few times. The rearrangement uses TRBV6-2 or TRBV6-3 and TRBJ1-4; D ambiguous. Germline V gene data show CDR1 as MNHEY and CDR2 as SVGEGT. The CDR3 spans 15 residues. Trimming took off 1 base at V and 8 bases at J, with 14 bases between the two ends. CDR3: CASSYFVLSGEKLFF. The CDR3 region has the DNA TGTGCCAGCAGTTACTTTGTTCTCAGTGGAGAAAAACTGTTTTTT.

The gene calls are TRBV3-1 (or the pseudogene TRBV3-2) and TRBJ2-3; D is ambiguous. V lost 5 bases to trimming and J lost 0 bases, with 3 bases between them. The V gene's germline CDR1 is LGHDT and CDR2 YNNKEL (reference sequence). The CDR3 runs 12 residues. CDR3 residues: CASSGSTDTQYF. As DNA, the CDR3 is TGTGCCAGCAGCGGTAGCACAGATACGCAGTATTTT.

The CDR3 spells CASSLGGWGSGIGKNIQYF. In DNA form, the CDR3 reads TGTGCCAGCAGCTTAGGAGGTTGGGGGAGCGGGATTGGCAAAAACATTCAGTACTTC. The gene calls are TRBV7-2 and TRBJ2-4; 7 bases line up with TRBD2. CDR3 length: 19 residues. J gave up 3 bases and V 1 base, and 15 bases lay outside the gene matches. CDR1 is SGHTA, CDR2 FQGNSA, per germline.

This chain uses TRBV7-2 with TRBJ1-1; no clear D gene. CDR3 length equals 12 residues. From germline, CDR1 is SGHTA and CDR2 FQGNSA. V lost 2 bases to trimming and J lost 5 bases, with 6 bases between them. The CDR3 DNA is TGTGCCAGCAGCTTATGGGGAACTGAAGCTTTCTTT. Translated: CASSLWGTEAFF.

This clone was found a few times. This sequence joins TRBV19 and TRBJ1-2; TRBD1 is a possible D gene (5 bases). Germline CDR1 reads LNHDA; CDR2 reads SQIVND (reference sequence). Between the trimmed V and J ends, which lost 5 bases and 4 bases, there was a span of 11 bases. The CDR3 runs 13 residues. The chain's CDR3 is CASSWGESYGYTF. The CDR3 nucleotides are TGTGCCAGTAGTTGGGGGGAATCCTATGGCTACACCTTC.

In nucleotides, the CDR3 is TGTGCCAGCAGGTCGCCAGGGGCTCCACAGAGAGGCTACACCTTC. Protein sequence: CASRSPGAPQRGYTF. The gene calls are TRBV5-6 and TRBJ1-2; tentatively, D is TRBD1 (6 bases). V lost 5 bases, J lost 8 bases, and 22 bases lay in between. The CDR3 covers 15 residues. CDR1 and CDR2 (germline): SGHDT, YYEEEE.

The V and J genes are TRBV11-3 and TRBJ2-1; 7 bases align to TRBD2. Trimming took 4 bases from V and 6 from J; bases not matched to a gene: 9. There are 15 residues in the CDR3. The germline gives CDR1 SGHNT, CDR2 YENEEA. DNA for the CDR3: TGTGCCAGCAGCTCCGCCGGGACTACCCTCAATGAGCAGTTCTTC. Protein sequence: CASSSAGTTLNEQFF.

CDR3 bases: TGTGCCAGCAGCTTAAGCCTAGCGGGCCCCAATGAGCAGTTCTTC. Amino acid sequence: CASSLSLAGPNEQFF. The chain links TRBV11-3 to TRBJ2-1; 8 bases match TRBD2. Unmatched junction bases numbered 6, after V lost 2 bases and J lost 6 bases. The CDR3 consists of 15 residues. Germline V gene sequence: CDR1 SGHNT, CDR2 YENEEA.

The rearrangement joins TRBV9 to TRBJ2-1, with TRBD2 matching 12 bases. The CDR3 runs 18 residues. Per the germline V gene, CDR1 is SGDLS and CDR2 is YYNGEE. V lost 0 bases and J lost 5; bases outside the gene matches: 9. CDR3 in amino acids: CASSVAGLAGGPHNEQFF. CDR3 bases: TGTGCCAGCAGCGTAGCCGGCCTAGCGGGAGGGCCCCACAATGAGCAGTTCTTC. The whole variable domain, remainder taken from reference TRBV9 and TRBJ2-1, is DSGVTQTPKHLITATGQRVTLRCSPRSGDLSVYWYQQSLDQGLQFLIQYYNGEERAKGNILERFSAQQFPDLHSELNLSSLELGDSALYFCASSVAGLAGGPHNEQFFGPGTRLTVL.

This clone has only one observation. The chain couples TRBV6-5 to TRBJ1-5; D perhaps matches TRBD1 (5 bases). The CDR3 consists of 13 residues. With 6 bases removed from V and 5 bases from J, the gap between germline ends came to 11 bases. Germline V gene lookup returns CDR1 MNHEY and CDR2 SVGAGI. CDR3 sequence reads: CASRDWGDQPQHF. The CDR3 region has the DNA TGTGCCAGCAGAGACTGGGGGGATCAGCCCCAGCATTTT.

This chain uses TRBV5-1 with TRBJ2-5; TRBD1 might be the D (5 bases). The CDR3 is 14 amino acids. The V end was cut by 4 bases, the J end by 2 bases, with 12 bases between. CDR1 is SGHRS, CDR2 YFSETQ, per germline. The CDR3 coding sequence is TGCGCCAGCAGCCCGAAGGGGCCACAAGAGACCCAGTACTTC. It yields the protein CASSPKGPQETQYF.

The V gene is TRBV19, the J gene TRBJ2-1, with 14 nucleotides matching TRBD2. Trimming cost V 5 bases and J 4 bases; bases outside gene matches: 10. The V gene's germline CDR1 is LNHDA and CDR2 SQIVND (reference sequence). The CDR3 is made up of 18 amino acids. The CDR3 sequence: CASSPGTSGSGVYNEQFF. CDR3 in DNA: TGTGCCAGTAGTCCCGGGACTAGCGGGAGTGGAGTTTACAATGAGCAGTTCTTC.

V and J are TRBV5-1 and TRBJ2-1; D perhaps matches TRBD2 (6 bases). Germline CDR1 reads SGHRS; CDR2 reads YFSETQ. This CDR3 contains 16 residues. V was shortened by 4 bases and J by 0 bases, with 14 bases between the two germline ends. The chain's CDR3 is CASSPEGGTSYNEQFF. The CDR3 DNA reads TGCGCCAGCAGCCCGGAGGGCGGGACCTCCTACAATGAGCAGTTCTTC.

J is TRBJ2-7 and V is TRBV11-2, with 8 bases identical to TRBD1. The CDR3 totals 15 residues. V shed 1 base, J shed 6 bases, and the junction held 8 bases outside the gene matches. In germline, CDR1 is SGHAT, CDR2 FQNNGV. Here the CDR3 DNA reads TGTGCCAGCAGCTTAGGGCTGGGACAGGTATCCGAGCAGTACTTC. Translation gives CASSLGLGQVSEQYF.

The CDR3 here is CAWGSLAEQFF. The CDR3 region has the DNA TGTGCCTGGGGGAGTTTAGCTGAGCAGTTCTTC. This chain uses TRBV30 with TRBJ2-1; a possible D gene is TRBD2 (5 bases). Trimming cost V 5 bases and J 9 bases, with 11 bases left between them. CDR1 GTSNPN and CDR2 SVGIG come from the germline V gene (reference sequence). There are 11 residues in the CDR3.

The rearrangement links TRBV19 to TRBJ2-7; possible D gene TRBD1, 6 bases. The length of the CDR3 is 16 residues. Germline V gene lookup returns CDR1 LNHDA and CDR2 SQIVND (reference sequence). Trimming stripped 5 bases from V and 2 bases from J, with 19 bases between. CDR3 protein: CASSAKSSWTAYEQYF. DNA of the CDR3: TGTGCCAGTAGTGCTAAATCGTCCTGGACAGCCTACGAGCAGTACTTC.

This chain joins TRBV11-2 and TRBJ2-1, with a possible D match to TRBD1 (6 bases). V was cut by 1 base and J by 10 bases, with 17 bases left in between. The germline CDR1 and CDR2 sequences are SGHAT and FQNNGV. The CDR3 contains 15 residues. CDR3 in amino acids: CASSLVLDSGREQFF. CDR3 sequence (DNA): TGTGCCAGCAGCTTAGTCTTGGACAGCGGTAGAGAGCAGTTCTTC.

The chain is built from TRBV28 and TRBJ2-7; D not certain. The CDR3 length is 16 residues. The germline gives CDR1 MDHEN, CDR2 SYDVKM. V lost 0 bases to trimming and J lost 7 bases, with 19 bases between them. CDR3 protein: CASSLWHGPSPLEQYF. Here the CDR3 DNA reads TGTGCCAGCAGTTTATGGCACGGTCCATCCCCTCTGGAGCAGTACTTC.

This clone has just one count. The chain is built from TRBV7-6 and TRBJ2-2, with 14 bases aligning to TRBD2. The CDR3 runs to 18 residues. V was clipped by 4 bases and J by 4 bases; unmatched bases: 8. Germline CDR1 reads SGHVS; CDR2 reads FNYEAQ. The CDR3 sequence: CASSWGLAGVASTGELFF. CDR3 nucleotides: TGTGCCAGCAGCTGGGGACTAGCGGGAGTAGCAAGCACCGGGGAGCTGTTTTTT.

The V and J genes are TRBV6-5 and TRBJ1-1, with D unresolved. CDR1 is MNHEY, CDR2 SVGAGI, per germline. The ends were cut back, 7 bases at V and 5 bases at J, with 14 bases in the middle. There are 13 residues in the CDR3. The CDR3 sequence: CASTFMERTEAFF. The CDR3 nucleotides are TGTGCCAGCACCTTTATGGAGCGTACTGAAGCTTTCTTT.